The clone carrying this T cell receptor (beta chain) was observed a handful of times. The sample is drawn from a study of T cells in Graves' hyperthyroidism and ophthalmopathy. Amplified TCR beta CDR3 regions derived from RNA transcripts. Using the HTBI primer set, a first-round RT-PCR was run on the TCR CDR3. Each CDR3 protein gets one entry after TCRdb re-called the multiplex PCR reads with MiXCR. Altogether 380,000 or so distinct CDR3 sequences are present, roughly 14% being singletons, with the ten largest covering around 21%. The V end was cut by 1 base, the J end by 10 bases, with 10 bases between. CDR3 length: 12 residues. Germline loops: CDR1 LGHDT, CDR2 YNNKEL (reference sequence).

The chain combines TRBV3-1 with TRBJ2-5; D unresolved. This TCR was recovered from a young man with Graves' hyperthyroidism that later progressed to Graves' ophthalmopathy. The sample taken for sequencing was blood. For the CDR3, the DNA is TGTGCCAGCAGCCAAGTCGGAATAGACCAGTACTTC. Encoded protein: CASSQVGIDQYF.